This passage covers 14 T cell receptor beta chains from one sample sequenced in a study of CD8 T cells in ankylosing spondylitis. TCRdb independently ran MiXCR on the 5' RACE reads; one entry per CDR3 protein. The profile shows roughly 250,000 distinct CDR3 sequences, 8% to 9.5% of them singletons. Sequencing used blood, either unsorted or a sorted T cell fraction (not recorded which). Receptor source: a male donor with ankylosing spondylitis or in good health (not recorded which).

This clonotype was observed many times. The chain joins TRBV6-2 or TRBV6-3 to TRBJ2-2, with no clear D. This CDR3 is 13 amino acids long. Looked up from germline, CDR1 is MNHEY and CDR2 is SVGEGT. V lost 6 bases, J lost 4 bases, and 9 bases lay in between. The CDR3 DNA reads as TGTGCCAGCAGCCTCGGTAGCACCGGGGAGCTGTTTTTT. Translating it yields CASSLGSTGELFF.

This clonotype occurred many times. The J gene is TRBJ1-2, the V gene TRBV18; unclear D gene. The V end was cut by 0 bases, the J end by 4 bases, with 27 bases between. This CDR3 comprises 20 residues. Germline V lookup: CDR1 KGHSH, CDR2 LQKENI. CDR3: CASSPPVHWSGWILIYGYTF. As DNA, the CDR3 is TGTGCCAGCTCACCACCGGTCCACTGGAGCGGTTGGATTTTAATCTATGGCTACACCTTC.

This clonotype was seen many times. The chain employs TRBV20-1 and TRBJ2-3; D not resolved. The CDR3 length is 14 residues. CDR1 and CDR2 from the germline V gene are DFQATT and SNEGSKA (reference sequence). V shed 0 bases and J shed 4 bases, with 11 bases lying between them. The CDR3 reads CSARDYREADTQYF. DNA of the CDR3: TGCAGTGCTAGAGATTATAGGGAAGCAGATACGCAGTATTTT.

There are many counts of this clonotype. The chain employs TRBV30 and TRBJ1-1, with D possibly TRBD1 on 5 matching bases. This CDR3 spans 12 amino acids. Trimming removed 3 bases from V and 4 bases from J, with 9 bases in between. Germline CDR1 is GTSNPN and CDR2 is SVGIG (reference sequence). The CDR3 DNA reads as TGTGCCTGGAGGGGGGTGAGCACTGAAGCTTTCTTT. This translates into CAWRGVSTEAFF.

There are a few counts of this clonotype. The chain couples TRBV7-2 to TRBJ2-3, with TRBD1 as a possible D gene (6 bases). Germline V CDR1 and CDR2: SGHTA, FQGNSA. This CDR3 is built from 15 residues. V was trimmed by 4 bases and J by 1 base, leaving 12 bases between them. The CDR3 DNA reads TGTGCCAGCAGCTCGGACAGTACGGGCACAGATACGCAGTATTTT. Its translation: CASSSDSTGTDTQYF.

This clonotype was detected ten times or more. The rearrangement uses TRBV20-1 and TRBJ1-2; 7 bases map to TRBD1. CDR1 is DFQATT, CDR2 SNEGSKA, per germline (reference sequence). The ends lost 6 bases at V and 3 bases at J; junction bases unmatched: 13. CDR3 size: 15 residues. CDR3 amino acids: CSAPLPSRGDYGYTF. DNA of the CDR3: TGCAGTGCCCCACTACCGAGCAGGGGGGACTATGGCTACACCTTC.

Ten or more counts support this clonotype. The gene calls are TRBV20-1 and TRBJ1-2; the D is unclear. CDR3 size: 11 residues. Per the germline V gene, CDR1 is DFQATT and CDR2 is SNEGSKA (reference sequence). The ends were cut back, 2 bases at V and 2 bases at J, with 3 bases in the middle. CDR3 loop: CSARRNYGYTF. In DNA, the CDR3 is TGCAGTGCTAGAAGGAACTATGGCTACACCTTC.

This chain uses TRBV4-2 with TRBJ1-2; 10 nucleotides align to TRBD1. The CDR3 spans 16 residues. Germline V gene sequence: CDR1 LGHNA, CDR2 YNFKEQ. The J segment lost 4 bases and the V segment lost 5 bases, leaving 10 bases of the junction unmatched. The CDR3 nucleotides read TGTGCCAGCAGCTTTGCCGGGACAGGGGTTCCCTATGGCTACACCTTC. Amino acid sequence: CASSFAGTGVPYGYTF.

This clonotype was recorded a few times. The DNA of the CDR3 is TGCGCCAGCAGCTCGGGACAGGGGGCAGTGGAGACCCAGTACTTC. Translating gives CASSSGQGAVETQYF. This sequence joins TRBV5-1 and TRBJ2-5, with 12 bases fitting TRBD1. The length of the CDR3 is 15 residues. V gave up 3 bases and J gave up 5 bases; unmatched junction bases: 5. Germline CDR1 is SGHRS and CDR2 is YFSETQ.

This chain uses TRBV5-1 with TRBJ2-6; D ambiguous. Germline CDR1 SGHRS, CDR2 YFSETQ. Trimming took off 2 bases at V and 0 bases at J, with 6 bases between the two ends. The CDR3 runs 15 residues. The chain's CDR3 is CASSLSDSGANVLTF. CDR3 bases: TGCGCCAGCAGCTTAAGTGACTCTGGGGCCAACGTCCTGACTTTC.

This clonotype appeared many times. V usage is TRBV10-3 and J usage is TRBJ1-1, with no clear D. Germline-derived CDR1 and CDR2 are ENHRY and SYGVKD. Trimming shortened V by 6 bases and J by 2 bases, and 13 bases separated the two germline ends. The CDR3 spans 14 residues. The CDR3 protein is CAISPSSRNTEAFF. The CDR3 coding sequence is TGTGCCATCAGCCCCAGCAGTAGAAACACTGAAGCTTTCTTT.

This clonotype was found many times. The V and J genes are TRBV20-1 and TRBJ2-2; D tentatively reads TRBD1 or TRBD2 (6 bases each). Trimming removed 0 bases at V and 7 bases at J, with 15 bases between. The CDR3 length is 15 residues. CDR1 is DFQATT, CDR2 SNEGSKA, per germline (reference sequence). The CDR3 region has the DNA TGCAGTGCTAGAGATTCGGGGGTCAGGGGCGGGGAGCTGTTTTTT. Its translation is CSARDSGVRGGELFF.

This clonotype has only a few counts. The rearrangement uses TRBV30 and TRBJ2-1; D gene unclear. V was shortened by 3 bases and J by 5 bases, with 5 bases between the two germline ends. This CDR3 is 11 amino acids long. Germline CDR1 and CDR2: GTSNPN and SVGIG (reference sequence). CDR3 sequence reads: CAWSYNNEQFF. DNA of the CDR3: TGTGCCTGGAGCTACAACAATGAGCAGTTCTTC.

The genes are TRBV7-3 and TRBJ2-1, with D possibly TRBD2 on 5 matching bases. CDR3 length: 13 amino acids. V was clipped by 1 base and J by 9 bases, with 10 bases between them. From germline, CDR1 is SGHTA and CDR2 FQGTGA. As DNA, the CDR3 is TGTGCCAGCAGCTTAAGAGAGGGTGGTGAGCAGTTCTTC. Its translation: CASSLREGGEQFF.